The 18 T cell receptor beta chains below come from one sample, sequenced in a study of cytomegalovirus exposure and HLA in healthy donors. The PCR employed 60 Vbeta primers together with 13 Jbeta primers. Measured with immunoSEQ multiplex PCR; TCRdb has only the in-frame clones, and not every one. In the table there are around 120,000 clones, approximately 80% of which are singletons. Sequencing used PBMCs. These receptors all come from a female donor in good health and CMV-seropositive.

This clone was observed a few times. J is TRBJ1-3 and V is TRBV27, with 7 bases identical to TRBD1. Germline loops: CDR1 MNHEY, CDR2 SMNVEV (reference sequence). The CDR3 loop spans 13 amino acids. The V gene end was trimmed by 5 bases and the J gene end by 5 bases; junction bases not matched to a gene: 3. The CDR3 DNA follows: TGTGCCAGCAGTGGACAGGAGAGAAACACCATATATTTT. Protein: CASSGQERNTIYF.

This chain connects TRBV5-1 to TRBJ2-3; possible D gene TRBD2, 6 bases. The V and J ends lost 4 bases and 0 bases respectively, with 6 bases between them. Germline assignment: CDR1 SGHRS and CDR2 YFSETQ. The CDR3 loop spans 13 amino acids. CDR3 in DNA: TGCGCCAGCAGCGGGACTAGCACAGATACGCAGTATTTT. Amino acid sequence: CASSGTSTDTQYF. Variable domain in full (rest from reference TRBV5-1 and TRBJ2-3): KAGVTQTPRYLIKTRGQQVTLSCSPISGHRSVSWYQQTPGQGLQFLFEYFSETQRNKGNFPGRFSGRQFSNSRSEMNVSTLELGDSALYLCASSGTSTDTQYFGPGTRLTVL.

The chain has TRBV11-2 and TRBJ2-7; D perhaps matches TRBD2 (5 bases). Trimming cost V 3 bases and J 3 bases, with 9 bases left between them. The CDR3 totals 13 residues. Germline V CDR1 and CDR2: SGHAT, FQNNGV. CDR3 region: CASSFDGDYEQYF. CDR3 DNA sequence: TGTGCCAGCAGCTTTGACGGGGACTACGAGCAGTACTTC.

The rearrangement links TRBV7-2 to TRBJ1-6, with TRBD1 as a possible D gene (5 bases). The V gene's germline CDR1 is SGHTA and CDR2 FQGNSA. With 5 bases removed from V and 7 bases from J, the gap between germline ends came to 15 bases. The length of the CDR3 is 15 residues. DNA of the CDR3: TGTGCCAGCAGCCCCCAAGGCAGGGTGAATTCACCCCTCCACTTT. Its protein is CASSPQGRVNSPLHF.

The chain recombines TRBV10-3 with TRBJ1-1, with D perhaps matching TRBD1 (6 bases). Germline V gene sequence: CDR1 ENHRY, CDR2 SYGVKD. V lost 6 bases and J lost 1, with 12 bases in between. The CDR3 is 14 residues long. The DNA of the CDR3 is TGTGCCATCAGGCAGGGGACGGCGAACACTGAAGCTTTCTTT. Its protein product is CAIRQGTANTEAFF.

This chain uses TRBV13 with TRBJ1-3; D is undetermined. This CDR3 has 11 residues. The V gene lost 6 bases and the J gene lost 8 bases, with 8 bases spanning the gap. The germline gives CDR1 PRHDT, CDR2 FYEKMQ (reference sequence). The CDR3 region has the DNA TGTGCCAGCAGTTTCGAGGACACCATATATTTT. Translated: CASSFEDTIYF. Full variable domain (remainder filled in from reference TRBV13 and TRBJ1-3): AAGVIQSPRHLIKEKRETATLKCYPIPRHDTVYWYQQGPGQDPQFLISFYEKMQSDKGSIPDRFSAQQFSDYHSELNMSSLELGDSALYFCASSFEDTIYFGEGSWLTVV.

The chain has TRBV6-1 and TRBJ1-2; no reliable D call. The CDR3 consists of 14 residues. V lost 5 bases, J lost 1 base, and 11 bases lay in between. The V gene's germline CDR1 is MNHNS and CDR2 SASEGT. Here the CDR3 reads CASSTEPINYGYTF. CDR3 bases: TGTGCCAGCAGTACAGAACCGATTAACTATGGCTACACCTTC.

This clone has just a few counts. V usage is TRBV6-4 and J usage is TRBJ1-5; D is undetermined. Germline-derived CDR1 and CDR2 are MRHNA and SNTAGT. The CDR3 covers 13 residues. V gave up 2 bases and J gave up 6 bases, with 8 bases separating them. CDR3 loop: CASSDVEGQPQHF. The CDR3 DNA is TGTGCCAGCAGTGACGTGGAGGGTCAGCCCCAGCATTTT.

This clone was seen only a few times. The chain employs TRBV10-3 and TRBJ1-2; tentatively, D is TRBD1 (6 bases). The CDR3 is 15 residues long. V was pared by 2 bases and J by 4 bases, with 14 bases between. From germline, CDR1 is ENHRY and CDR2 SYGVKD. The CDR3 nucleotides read TGTGCCATCAGTGAGAGCGTAGGGGGATTCTATGGCTACACCTTC. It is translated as CAISESVGGFYGYTF.

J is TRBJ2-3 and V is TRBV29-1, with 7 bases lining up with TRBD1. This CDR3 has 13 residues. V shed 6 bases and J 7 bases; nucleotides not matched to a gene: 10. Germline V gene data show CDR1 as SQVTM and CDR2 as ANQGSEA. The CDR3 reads CSVRLQGPHTQYF. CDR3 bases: TGCAGCGTCCGATTACAGGGGCCCCATACGCAGTATTTT.

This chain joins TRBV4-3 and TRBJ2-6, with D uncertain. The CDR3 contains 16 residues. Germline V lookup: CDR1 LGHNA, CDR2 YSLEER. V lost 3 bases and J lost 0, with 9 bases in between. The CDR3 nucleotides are TGCGCCAGCAGCCACACACAAAGCTCTGGGGCCAACGTCCTGACTTTC. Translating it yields CASSHTQSSGANVLTF.

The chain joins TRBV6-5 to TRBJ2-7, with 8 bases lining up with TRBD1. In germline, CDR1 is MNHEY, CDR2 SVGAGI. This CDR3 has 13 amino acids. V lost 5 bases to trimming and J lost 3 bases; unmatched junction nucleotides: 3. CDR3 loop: CASSITGGYEQYF. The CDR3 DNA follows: TGTGCCAGCAGTATTACAGGGGGCTACGAGCAGTACTTC.

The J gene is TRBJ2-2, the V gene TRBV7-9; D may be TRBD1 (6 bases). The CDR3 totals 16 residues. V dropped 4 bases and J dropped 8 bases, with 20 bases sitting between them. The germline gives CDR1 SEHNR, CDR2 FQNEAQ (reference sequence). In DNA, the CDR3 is TGTGCCAGCAGCTCAGGACAGCACGAGGCGGATGGGGAGCTGTTTTTT. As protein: CASSSGQHEADGELFF.

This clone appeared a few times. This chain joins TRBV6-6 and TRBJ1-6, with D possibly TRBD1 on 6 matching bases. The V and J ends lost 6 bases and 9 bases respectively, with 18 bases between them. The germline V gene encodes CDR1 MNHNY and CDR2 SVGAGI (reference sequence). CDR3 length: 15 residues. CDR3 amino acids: CASSRPTGSGSPLHF. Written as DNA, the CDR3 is TGTGCCAGCAGCCGTCCCACAGGGTCGGGTTCACCCCTCCACTTT.

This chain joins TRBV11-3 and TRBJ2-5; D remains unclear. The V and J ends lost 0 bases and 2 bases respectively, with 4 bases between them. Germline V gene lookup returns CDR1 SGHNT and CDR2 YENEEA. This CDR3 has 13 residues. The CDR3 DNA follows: TGTGCCAGCAGCTTAGACCAGCAAGAGACCCAGTACTTC. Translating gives CASSLDQQETQYF.

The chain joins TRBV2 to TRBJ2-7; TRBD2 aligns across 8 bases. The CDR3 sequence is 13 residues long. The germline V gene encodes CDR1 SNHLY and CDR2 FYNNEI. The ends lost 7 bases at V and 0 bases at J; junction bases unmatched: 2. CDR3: CASNGGDSYEQYF. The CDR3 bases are TGTGCCAGCAACGGGGGGGACTCCTACGAGCAGTACTTC.

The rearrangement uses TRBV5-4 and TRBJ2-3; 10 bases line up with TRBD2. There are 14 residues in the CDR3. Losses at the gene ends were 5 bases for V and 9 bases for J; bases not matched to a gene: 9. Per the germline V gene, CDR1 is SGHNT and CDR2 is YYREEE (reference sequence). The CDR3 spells CASRISGGAVTQYF. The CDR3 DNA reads TGTGCCAGCAGGATAAGCGGGGGGGCTGTGACGCAGTATTTT. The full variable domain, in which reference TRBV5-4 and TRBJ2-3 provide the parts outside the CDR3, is ETGVTQSPTHLIKTRGQQVTLRCSSQSGHNTVSWYQQALGQGPQFIFQYYREEENGRGNFPPRFSGLQFPNYSSELNVNALELDDSALYLCASRISGGAVTQYFGPGTRLTVL.

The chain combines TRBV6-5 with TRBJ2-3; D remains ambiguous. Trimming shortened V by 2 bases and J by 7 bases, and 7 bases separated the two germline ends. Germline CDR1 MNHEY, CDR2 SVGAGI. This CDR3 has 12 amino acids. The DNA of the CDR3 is TGTGCCAGCAGTTACCCTCCTAATACGCAGTATTTT. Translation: CASSYPPNTQYF.